The clone carrying this T cell receptor (beta chain) showed up just a few times. Its antigen is not identified. The data derive from a study of T-cell memory formation after mild COVID-19. Findings and limits, study-wide: Clonal second-wave expansions that peaked on day 37 had unconfirmed SARS-CoV-2 specificity.

The CDR3 loop spans 11 amino acids. In germline, CDR1 is MNHEY, CDR2 SVGAGI. The V and J ends lost 6 bases and 6 bases respectively, with 7 bases between them. Employing constant-segment primers, 5'RACE generated TCR alpha and TCR beta cDNA libraries bearing sample barcodes and UMIs. Each CDR3 protein is one row after TCRdb ran MiXCR on the 5' RACE reads. The sample holds fewer than 600,000 distinct CDR3 sequences, 20% to 25% seen once. Specimen: PBMCs or a T cell subset sorted from them (not recorded which). This receptor was obtained from an adult woman who had mild COVID-19 (a few samples of this study predate the infection). Cell type and time point are not known. The chain is built from TRBV6-5 and TRBJ2-3, with no clear D. CDR3 bases: TGTGCCAGCAGAGTATGGGATACGCAGTATTTT. Protein sequence: CASRVWDTQYF.